The 29 T cell receptor beta chains listed next were all sequenced from one sample in a study of T cell changes during pregnancy in multiple sclerosis. Measured with immunoSEQ multiplex PCR; TCRdb has only the in-frame clones, and not every one. The sample shows some 71,000 clones, roughly 90% of them seen only once. Here the sequenced sample was CD4+ T cells from peripheral blood mononuclear cells, taken in the third trimester of pregnancy. The source is a female donor in good health, enrolled as a control in a pregnancy study.

This rearrangement joins TRBV10-3 to TRBJ2-7, with 12 bases aligning to TRBD2. The CDR3 spans 15 residues. Germline V lookup: CDR1 ENHRY, CDR2 SYGVKD. The V and J ends lost 2 bases and 5 bases, in that order; junction bases with no gene match: 4. This CDR3 is CAISETSGGIDEQYF. The CDR3 DNA is TGTGCCATCAGTGAGACTAGCGGGGGGATTGACGAGCAGTACTTC.

This clone was observed once. The chain couples TRBV7-2 to TRBJ2-7; D might be TRBD2 (5 bases). V was trimmed by 5 bases and J by 3 bases, leaving 14 bases between them. CDR3 length: 14 amino acids. Looked up from germline, CDR1 is SGHTA and CDR2 is FQGNSA. CDR3 region: CASSQRSGLYEQYF. The CDR3 bases are TGTGCCAGCAGCCAACGGTCAGGACTCTACGAGCAGTACTTC.

V gene TRBV10-3 combines with J gene TRBJ1-2; D gene unclear. CDR1 ENHRY and CDR2 SYGVKD come from the germline V gene. The V gene lost 0 bases and the J gene lost 8 bases, with 10 bases spanning the gap. There are 13 residues in the CDR3. CDR3 amino acids: CAISESGNRGYTF. The CDR3 bases are TGTGCCATCAGTGAGTCCGGGAACCGCGGCTACACCTTC.

The chain couples TRBV2 to TRBJ2-1; TRBD1 matches 10 bases. The CDR3 loop spans 14 amino acids. Germline V lookup: CDR1 SNHLY, CDR2 FYNNEI. J gave up 4 bases and V 10 bases, and 7 bases lay outside the gene matches. CDR3: CATLLDRGYNEQFF. The CDR3 nucleotides are TGTGCCACCCTTTTGGACAGGGGGTACAATGAGCAGTTCTTC.

The genes are TRBV7-8 and TRBJ1-6; TRBD1 aligns across 7 bases. This CDR3 region has 17 residues. CDR1 SGHVS and CDR2 FQNEAQ come from the germline V gene. V lost 2 bases to trimming and J lost 5 bases; unmatched junction nucleotides: 9. The CDR3 DNA reads TGTGCCAGCAGCTTATTCGCAGGGGGAAGGAATAATTCACCCCTCCACTTT. Residues: CASSLFAGGRNNSPLHF. The variable domain in full, with the rest retrieved from reference TRBV7-8 and TRBJ1-6, is GAGVSQSPRYKVAKRGQDVALRCDPISGHVSLFWYQQALGQGPEFLTYFQNEAQLDKSGLPSDRFFAERPEGSVSTLKIQRTQQEDSAVYLCASSLFAGGRNNSPLHFGNGTRLTVT.

J is TRBJ2-1 and V is TRBV6-1; 8 bases match TRBD1. With 7 bases clipped from V and 5 bases from J, the junction kept 7 bases outside the gene matches. Germline CDR1 is MNHNS and CDR2 is SASEGT. The CDR3 spans 14 residues. CDR3 nucleotides: TGTGCCAGCACGTCAGGACAGGGACACAATGAGCAGTTCTTC. Protein sequence: CASTSGQGHNEQFF.

The CDR3 nucleotides are TGCGCCAGCAGCCAAGAACTGGGACTAGCGGGGCCCCCTTACAATGAGCAGTTCTTC. Amino acids: CASSQELGLAGPPYNEQFF. V is TRBV4-3 and J is TRBJ2-1, with TRBD2 identical over 13 bases. The CDR3 is 19 amino acids. Germline trimming cut 0 bases from V and 4 bases from J; bases unmatched to any gene: 9. Looked up from germline, CDR1 is LGHNA and CDR2 is YSLEER.

The chain combines TRBV19 with TRBJ1-2; 9 bases fit TRBD1. The length of the CDR3 is 13 residues. Trimming removed 1 base from V and 7 bases from J; junction bases left unmatched: 1. From germline, CDR1 is LNHDA and CDR2 SQIVND (reference sequence). The CDR3: CASSIGDRAGYTF. The CDR3, as DNA: TGTGCCAGTAGTATAGGGGACAGGGCTGGCTACACCTTC. The full variable domain, completed using reference TRBV19 and TRBJ1-2, is DGGITQSPKYLFRKEGQNVTLSCEQNLNHDAMYWYRQDPGQGLRLIYYSQIVNDFQKGDIAEGYSVSREKKESFPLTVTSAQKNPTAFYLCASSIGDRAGYTFGSGTRLTVV.

This clone was detected once. The J gene is TRBJ1-4, the V gene TRBV30; no definite D call. The CDR3 extends over 14 amino acids. Germline loops: CDR1 GTSNPN, CDR2 SVGIG (reference sequence). Trimming pared 5 bases from V and 0 bases from J, leaving 10 bases between. The CDR3 coding sequence is TGTGCCTGGGTTCCGCGTGCAACTAATGAAAAACTGTTTTTT. Translation gives CAWVPRATNEKLFF.

The rearrangement uses TRBV2 and TRBJ2-4, with TRBD2 matching 11 bases. With V trimmed by 5 bases and J by 0 bases, 21 bases remained unmatched. Per the germline V gene, CDR1 is SNHLY and CDR2 is FYNNEI. The CDR3 spans 22 residues. DNA for the CDR3: TGTGCCAGCAGTTCCCATATGACTAGCGGGGTCCTTAGTAATATAGCCAAAAACATTCAGTACTTC. Protein sequence: CASSSHMTSGVLSNIAKNIQYF.

The chain joins TRBV15 to TRBJ1-5; D not resolved. V was pared by 3 bases and J by 2 bases, with 11 bases between. The germline V gene encodes CDR1 LNHNV and CDR2 YYDKDF (reference sequence). This CDR3 comprises 15 residues. CDR3: CATSSRGSGNQPQHF. The CDR3 region has the DNA TGTGCCACCAGCAGTCGTGGTTCGGGCAATCAGCCCCAGCATTTT.

The gene calls are TRBV5-6 and TRBJ2-3, with TRBD2 as a possible D gene (6 bases). V was pared by 4 bases and J by 2 bases, with 11 bases between. The CDR3 consists of 14 residues. Germline V gene sequence: CDR1 SGHDT, CDR2 YYEEEE. For the CDR3, the DNA is TGTGCCAGCAGCGGGCGGGGATACACAGATACGCAGTATTTT. Amino acid sequence: CASSGRGYTDTQYF. The whole variable domain, remainder taken from reference TRBV5-6 and TRBJ2-3, is DAGVTQSPTHLIKTRGQQVTLRCSPKSGHDTVSWYQQALGQGPQFIFQYYEEEERQRGNFPDRFSGHQFPNYSSELNVNALLLGDSALYLCASSGRGYTDTQYFGPGTRLTVL.

The chain recombines TRBV2 with TRBJ1-2; the match to TRBD1 covers 8 bases. This CDR3 contains 13 residues. CDR1 and CDR2 from the germline V gene are SNHLY and FYNNEI. V dropped 5 bases and J dropped 5; count of bases not matched to a gene: 4. CDR3 DNA sequence: TGTGCCAGCAGTAAGACAGGGGAGTATGGCTACACCTTC. This codes for CASSKTGEYGYTF.

This clone was picked up one time. The chain links TRBV2 to TRBJ1-3; TRBD1 might be the D (6 bases). This CDR3 contains 18 residues. With 6 bases removed from V and 0 bases from J, the gap between germline ends came to 21 bases. From germline, CDR1 is SNHLY and CDR2 FYNNEI. This CDR3 is CASRDSAQALDSGNTIYF. The CDR3 bases are TGTGCCAGCAGGGACAGCGCTCAAGCCTTAGACTCTGGAAACACCATATATTTT.

The chain employs TRBV5-1 and TRBJ1-2; D may be TRBD1 (5 bases). The CDR3 contains 13 residues. Per the germline V gene, CDR1 is SGHRS and CDR2 is YFSETQ. V lost 1 base and J lost 3, with 7 bases in between. CDR3 bases: TGCGCCAGCAGCTTGCGGGGGGACTATGGCTACACCTTC. This encodes CASSLRGDYGYTF.

The chain links TRBV10-3 to TRBJ2-3; TRBD2 might be the D (7 bases). From germline, CDR1 is ENHRY and CDR2 SYGVKD. V was pared by 3 bases and J by 6 bases, with 13 bases between. This CDR3 has 14 residues. The CDR3 sequence is CAISETGGGDTQYF. The DNA of the CDR3 is TGTGCCATCAGTGAAACGGGCGGGGGCGATACGCAGTATTTT.

Only a few counts were recorded for this clone. The rearrangement links TRBV4-2 to TRBJ1-6; D ambiguous. The germline V gene has CDR1 LGHNA and CDR2 YNFKEQ. V was pared by 1 base and J by 7 bases, with 8 bases between. The CDR3 has 14 amino acids. The CDR3 DNA sequence: TGTGCCAGCAGCCAAGGAGCTCCCAATTCACCCCTCCACTTT. Translation gives CASSQGAPNSPLHF.

The chain uses TRBV25-1 and TRBJ1-1; D remains unclear. V gave up 10 bases and J gave up 4 bases, with 7 bases separating them. From germline, CDR1 is MGHDK and CDR2 SYGVNS. The CDR3 consists of 10 residues. CDR3 sequence: CATSSTEAFF. The CDR3 DNA reads TGTGCCACCAGCTCCACTGAAGCTTTCTTT.

This clone was picked up one time. V usage is TRBV6-4 and J usage is TRBJ1-1, with D possibly being TRBD1 (5 bases). Trimming removed 7 bases from V and 2 bases from J, with 23 bases in between. Germline-derived CDR1 and CDR2 are MRHNA and SNTAGT. The CDR3 is 17 residues long. Written as DNA, the CDR3 is TGTGCCAGCACCCCTTCAGGAGGGGTCCTCGATAACACTGAAGCTTTCTTT. This codes for CASTPSGGVLDNTEAFF.

The chain uses TRBV11-2 and TRBJ2-5; a weak D match, TRBD2 (6 bases). Germline V gene sequence: CDR1 SGHAT, CDR2 FQNNGV. CDR3 size: 12 residues. V was pared by 7 bases and J by 5 bases, with 11 bases between. The CDR3 bases are TGTGCCAGCACCCCGGCGGGGGAGACCCAGTACTTC. Its translation is CASTPAGETQYF.

The J gene is TRBJ2-1, the V gene TRBV10-3; tentatively, D is TRBD1 (5 bases). Deletions cut 7 bases from V and 7 bases from J, with 17 bases between. Looked up from germline, CDR1 is ENHRY and CDR2 is SYGVKD. The CDR3 is made up of 14 amino acids. CDR3 in amino acids: CAIMRQTTENEQFF. In DNA form, the CDR3 reads TGTGCCATCATGAGACAGACAACGGAGAATGAGCAGTTCTTC.

The V call is TRBV15, the J call TRBJ2-7, with a tentative D call TRBD1 (5 bases). Deletions cut 0 bases from V and 7 bases from J, with 16 bases between. This CDR3 spans 15 amino acids. Looked up from germline, CDR1 is LNHNV and CDR2 is YYDKDF (reference sequence). The CDR3 coding sequence is TGTGCCACCAGCAGAGACTCTGGGGCATCCGCGGAGCAGTACTTC. This gives the protein CATSRDSGASAEQYF.

The chain uses TRBV7-2 and TRBJ1-1, with TRBD1 identical over 9 bases. The V gene's germline CDR1 is SGHTA and CDR2 FQGNSA. V dropped 7 bases and J dropped 10; count of bases not matched to a gene: 10. The CDR3 consists of 13 residues. CDR3 sequence reads: CASNRQGEYGAFF. CDR3 sequence (DNA): TGTGCCAGCAACCGACAGGGGGAATATGGAGCTTTCTTT.

This clone showed up just once. This rearrangement joins TRBV11-3 to TRBJ1-2, with D unresolved. The CDR3 has 16 residues. Germline V CDR1 and CDR2: SGHNT, YENEEA. The V end lost 4 bases, the J end lost 2 bases, and 17 bases lay between the germline ends. The CDR3 bases are TGTGCCAGCAGCTCCGGCTTCGTACGAGGCAACTATGGCTACACCTTC. It translates to CASSSGFVRGNYGYTF.

The rearrangement links TRBV19 to TRBJ1-2; 7 nucleotides line up with TRBD1. Per germline, CDR1 LNHDA and CDR2 SQIVND (reference sequence). Trimming cost V 2 bases and J 2 bases; bases outside gene matches: 5. The CDR3 extends over 15 amino acids. The CDR3 here is CASSISSRGNYGYTF. In nucleotides, the CDR3 is TGTGCCAGTAGTATATCGTCCAGGGGGAACTATGGCTACACCTTC.

The chain links TRBV13 to TRBJ1-3, with D tentatively TRBD1 (6 bases). Germline-derived CDR1 and CDR2 are PRHDT and FYEKMQ (reference sequence). Trimming pared 6 bases from V and 3 bases from J, leaving 12 bases between. The CDR3 runs to 14 residues. DNA of the CDR3: TGTGCCAGCAGTCAGGCAGGGGTTGGAAACACCATATATTTT. This gives the protein CASSQAGVGNTIYF.

V gene TRBV5-4 combines with J gene TRBJ1-1; 8 nucleotides match TRBD1. V shed 4 bases, J shed 2 bases, and the junction held 4 bases outside the gene matches. Germline loops: CDR1 SGHNT, CDR2 YYREEE (reference sequence). The CDR3 sequence is 14 residues long. For the CDR3, the DNA is TGTGCCAGCAGCCCGACAGGGGATAACACTGAAGCTTTCTTT. Amino acid sequence: CASSPTGDNTEAFF.

V usage is TRBV7-6 and J usage is TRBJ1-6; weak D call: TRBD1 (6 bases). The germline V gene encodes CDR1 SGHVS and CDR2 FNYEAQ. V gave up 2 bases and J gave up 5 bases, with 25 bases separating them. The CDR3 is 20 amino acids. CDR3 nucleotides: TGTGCCAGCAGCTTAAATCGGCCCGGATCTCAGGGGCGTAATAATTCACCCCTCCACTTT. Translating gives CASSLNRPGSQGRNNSPLHF.

The chain combines TRBV25-1 with TRBJ1-1; the D gene is possibly TRBD1 (6 bases). The CDR3 length is 12 residues. Trimming pared 2 bases from V and 5 bases from J, leaving 6 bases between. Germline-derived CDR1 and CDR2 are MGHDK and SYGVNS. The CDR3 nucleotides are TGTGCCAGCAGTGAACAGGGGACTGAAGCTTTCTTT. This sequence encodes CASSEQGTEAFF.